This TCR beta chain was documented in a study of CD8+ T cells in alopecia areata (dated by TCRdb to 2016 to 2019). With respect to the entire study: The study used high-throughput TCRbeta sequencing to examine T cell clonal expansion in alopecia areata, in both the C3H/HeJ mouse model and human patients. Scalp clonality was compared across normal scalp (n=4), patchy alopecia areata scalp (n=8), and alopecia totalis/universalis scalp (n=8). immunoSEQ multiplex PCR using 35 Vbeta forward primers and 13 Jbeta reverse primers was used to amplify TCRbeta CDR3 regions. On the human side, TCRbeta sequencing was run on scalp tissue and on sorted CD4+ and CD8+ peripheral blood T cells from healthy controls and from alopecia areata patients with either patchy or totalis/universalis disease. RNA was obtained with the PAXgene miRNA kit for fixed scalp, the miRNeasy kit for PBMCs, and the RNeasy kit for mouse skin.

What the study reported, not specific to this receptor: Shared TCR sequences between patients were less evident than in mice, which may be partly attributable to HLA diversity in the patient population. Unlike mouse skin, where gammadelta T cells dominate, normal human skin contains resident alphabeta T cells that get sequenced too, which complicates analysis of the scalp TCR repertoire. Compared with normal scalp, lesional scalp had higher clonality and more expanded CD8+ clones, particularly in alopecia totalis/universalis, a pattern that suggests antigenic drive.

This clone has more than one count but fewer than ten. Its antigen is still unknown. No qualities accompany the bases; no much larger clone lies one base away. Including cysteine and phenylalanine, the CDR3 has 15 amino acids. Kept here is only the CDR3 DNA, which spans 45 bases and is read in frame from base 1. The germline V gene yields SQVTM for CDR1 and ANQGSEA for CDR2. V was cut back by 1 base and J by 1 base, leaving a gap of 12 bases between them. Preparation of the library involved the immunoSEQ multiplex PCR assay. RNA was extracted from all samples and reverse transcribed into cDNA, which served as template for TCR sequencing. SuperScript III was used to make first-strand cDNA, primed with a 2:1 mix of oligo-dT and random hexamers. Amplification bias was assessed with a synthetic immune receptor repertoire, and residual bias was removed computationally. The published analysis was carried out like this. Raw reads were preprocessed for error removal, and CDR3 was defined according to IMGT conventions as running from the conserved cysteine to phenylalanine. To get clonality, Shannon entropy was normalized by log2 of the number of productive unique TCRs and the result was subtracted from 1. Scalp TCRbeta sequences were cross-referenced with sorted blood CD4 and CD8 repertoires so that the CD4 or CD8 identity of scalp clones could be inferred. TCRdb holds this immuneACCESS table with in-frame rearrangements only. Some clones are missing; in checked studies, unresolved V genes explain under half, and the rest has no known cause. V and J calls and clone size follow that table, whereas D and trimming were derived from the DNA. The table for this sample lists around 120,000 clones; 45% to 50% of them were counted only once. The ten largest clones take up about 10% of the sample.

Lesional scalp punch biopsies and peripheral blood were obtained from alopecia areata patients. PBMCs were isolated by density centrifugation and stained for CD3, CD4 and CD8, and CD4+ and CD8+ T cells were sorted on a FACSAria. Alopecia areata patients who were not treated were recruited through a multicenter biomarker study. In a handful of patients from the biomarker study, blood CD8+ T cells were sorted further into NKG2D-low and NKG2D-high fractions. Sequencing was performed on NKG2D-low CD8+ T cells sorted from blood. In light of the paper, this sample's cell subset or site label describes: sorted CD8+ NKG2D-low blood T cells. The sequence was collected from a human donor with alopecia areata. The rearranged segments are TRBV29-1 and TRBJ2-3; TRBD2 is possibly the D segment (6 matching bases). The encoded CDR3 is CSVEGVAGRTDTQYF. Here is the DNA: TGCAGCGTTGAAGGTGTGGCGGGGCGCACAGATACGCAGTATTTT.